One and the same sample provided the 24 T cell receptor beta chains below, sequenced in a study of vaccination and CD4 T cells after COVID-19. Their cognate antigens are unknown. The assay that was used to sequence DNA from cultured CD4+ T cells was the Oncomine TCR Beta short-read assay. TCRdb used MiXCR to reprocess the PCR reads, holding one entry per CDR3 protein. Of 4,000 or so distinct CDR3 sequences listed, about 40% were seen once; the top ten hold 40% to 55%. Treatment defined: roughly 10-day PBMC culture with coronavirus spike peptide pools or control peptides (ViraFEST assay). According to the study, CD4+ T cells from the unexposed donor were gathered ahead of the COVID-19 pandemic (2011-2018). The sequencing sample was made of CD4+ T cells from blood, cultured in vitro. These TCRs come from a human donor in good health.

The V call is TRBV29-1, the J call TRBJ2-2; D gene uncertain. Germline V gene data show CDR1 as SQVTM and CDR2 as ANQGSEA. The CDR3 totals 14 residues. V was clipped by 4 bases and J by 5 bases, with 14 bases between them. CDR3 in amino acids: CSVVGPSSTGELFF. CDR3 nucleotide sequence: TGCAGCGTTGTGGGCCCTAGTAGTACCGGGGAGCTGTTTTTT.

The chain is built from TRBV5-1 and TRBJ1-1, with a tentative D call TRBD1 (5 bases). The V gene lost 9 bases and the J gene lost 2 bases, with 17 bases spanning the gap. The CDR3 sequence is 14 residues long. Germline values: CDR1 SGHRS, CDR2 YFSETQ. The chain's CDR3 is CATLEGPGNTEAFF. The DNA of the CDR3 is TGCGCCACCCTCGAGGGGCCTGGCAACACTGAAGCTTTCTTT.

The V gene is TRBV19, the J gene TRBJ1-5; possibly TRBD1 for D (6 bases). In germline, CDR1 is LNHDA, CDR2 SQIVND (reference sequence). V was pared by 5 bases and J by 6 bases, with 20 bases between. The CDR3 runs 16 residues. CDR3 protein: CASSPSHTGSGQPQHF. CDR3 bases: TGTGCCAGTAGTCCATCACATACAGGGTCGGGTCAGCCCCAGCATTTT. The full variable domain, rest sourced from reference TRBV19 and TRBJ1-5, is DGGITQSPKYLFRKEGQNVTLSCEQNLNHDAMYWYRQDPGQGLRLIYYSQIVNDFQKGDIAEGYSVSREKKESFPLTVTSAQKNPTAFYLCASSPSHTGSGQPQHFGDGTRLSIL.

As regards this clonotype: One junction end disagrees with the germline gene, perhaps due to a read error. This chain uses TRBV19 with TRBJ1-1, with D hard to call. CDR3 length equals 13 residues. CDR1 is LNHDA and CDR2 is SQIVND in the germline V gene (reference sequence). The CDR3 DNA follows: TGTGTCAGTAATTCAGGTCTGAACATTGAAGCTTTCTTT. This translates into CVSNSGLNIEAFF. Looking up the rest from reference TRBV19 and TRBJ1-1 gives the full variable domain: DGGITQSPKYLFRKEGQNVTLSCEQNLNHDAMYWYRQDPGQGLRLIYYSQIVNDFQKGDIAEGYSVSREKKESFPLTVTSAQKNPTAFYLCVSNSGLNIEAFFGQGTRLTVV.

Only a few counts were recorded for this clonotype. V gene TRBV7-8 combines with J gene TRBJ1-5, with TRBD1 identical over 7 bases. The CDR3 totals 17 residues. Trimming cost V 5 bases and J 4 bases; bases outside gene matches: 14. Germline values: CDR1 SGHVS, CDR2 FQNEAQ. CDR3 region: CASSPHHLGTENQPQHF. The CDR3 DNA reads TGTGCCAGCAGCCCCCACCATTTAGGGACAGAGAATCAGCCCCAGCATTTT.

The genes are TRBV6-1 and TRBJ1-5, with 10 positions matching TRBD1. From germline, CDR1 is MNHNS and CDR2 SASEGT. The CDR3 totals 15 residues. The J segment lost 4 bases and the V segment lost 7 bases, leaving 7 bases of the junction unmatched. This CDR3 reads CASIIDRGQNQPQHF. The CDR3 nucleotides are TGTGCCAGCATCATCGACAGGGGGCAAAATCAGCCCCAGCATTTT.

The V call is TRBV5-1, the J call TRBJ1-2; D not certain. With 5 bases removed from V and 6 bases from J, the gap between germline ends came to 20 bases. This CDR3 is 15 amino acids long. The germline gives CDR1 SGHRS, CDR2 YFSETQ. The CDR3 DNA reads TGCGCCAGCAGATTGACCCTCGCCGAGACGGATGGCTACACCTTC. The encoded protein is CASRLTLAETDGYTF.

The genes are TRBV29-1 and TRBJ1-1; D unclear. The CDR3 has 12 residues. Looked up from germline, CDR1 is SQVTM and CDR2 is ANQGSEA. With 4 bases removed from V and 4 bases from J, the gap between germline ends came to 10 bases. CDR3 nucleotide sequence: TGCAGCGTTGTCCAGAGTGGCACTGAAGCTTTCTTT. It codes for CSVVQSGTEAFF. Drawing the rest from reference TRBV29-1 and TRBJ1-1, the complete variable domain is SAVISQKPSRDICQRGTSLTIQCQVDSQVTMMFWYRQQPGQSLTLIATANQGSEATYESGFVIDKFPISRPNLTFSTLTVSNMSPEDSSIYLCSVVQSGTEAFFGQGTRLTVV.

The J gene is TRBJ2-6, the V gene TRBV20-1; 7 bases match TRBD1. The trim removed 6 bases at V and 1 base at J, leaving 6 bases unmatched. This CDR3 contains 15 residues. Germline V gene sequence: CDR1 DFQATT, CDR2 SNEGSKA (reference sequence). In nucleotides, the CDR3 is TGCAGTGCGGAACGACAGGGATCTGGGGCCAACGTCCTGACTTTC. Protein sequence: CSAERQGSGANVLTF.

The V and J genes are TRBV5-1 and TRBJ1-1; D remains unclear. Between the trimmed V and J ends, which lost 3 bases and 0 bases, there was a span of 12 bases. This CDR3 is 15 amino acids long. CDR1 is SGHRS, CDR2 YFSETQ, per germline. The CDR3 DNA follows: TGCGCCAGCAGCTGGGGAGGCCAGTTGAACACTGAAGCTTTCTTT. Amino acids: CASSWGGQLNTEAFF.

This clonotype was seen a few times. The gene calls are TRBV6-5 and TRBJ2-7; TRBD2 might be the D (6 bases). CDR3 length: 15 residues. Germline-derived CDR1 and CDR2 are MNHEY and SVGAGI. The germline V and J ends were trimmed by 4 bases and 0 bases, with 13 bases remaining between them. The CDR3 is CASSFTGTGSYEQYF. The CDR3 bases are TGTGCCAGCAGTTTTACCGGGACTGGCTCCTACGAGCAGTACTTC.

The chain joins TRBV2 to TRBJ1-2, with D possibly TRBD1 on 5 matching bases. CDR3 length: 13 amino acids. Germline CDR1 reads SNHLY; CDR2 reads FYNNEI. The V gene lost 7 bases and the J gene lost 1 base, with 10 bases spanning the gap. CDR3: CASNTGGNYGYTF. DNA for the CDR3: TGTGCCAGCAACACAGGAGGTAACTATGGCTACACCTTC.

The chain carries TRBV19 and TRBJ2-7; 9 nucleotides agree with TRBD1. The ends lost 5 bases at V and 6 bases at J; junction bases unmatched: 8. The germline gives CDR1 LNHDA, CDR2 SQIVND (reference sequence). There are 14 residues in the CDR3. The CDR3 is CASSHGTGFPEQYF. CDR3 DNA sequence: TGTGCCAGTAGTCATGGGACAGGGTTCCCCGAGCAGTACTTC.

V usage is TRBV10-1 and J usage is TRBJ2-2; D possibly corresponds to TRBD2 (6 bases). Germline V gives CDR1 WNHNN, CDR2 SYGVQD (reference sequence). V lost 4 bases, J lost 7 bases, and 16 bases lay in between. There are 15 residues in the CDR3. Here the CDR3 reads CASSAGAGPDGELFF. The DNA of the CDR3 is TGCGCCAGCAGTGCCGGCGCGGGGCCCGACGGGGAGCTGTTTTTT.

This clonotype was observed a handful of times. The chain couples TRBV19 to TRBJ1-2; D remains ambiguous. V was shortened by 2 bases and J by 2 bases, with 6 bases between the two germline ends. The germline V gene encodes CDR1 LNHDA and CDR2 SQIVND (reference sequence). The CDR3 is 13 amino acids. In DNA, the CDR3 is TGTGCCAGTAGTATAATGGGAAACTATGGCTACACCTTC. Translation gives CASSIMGNYGYTF.

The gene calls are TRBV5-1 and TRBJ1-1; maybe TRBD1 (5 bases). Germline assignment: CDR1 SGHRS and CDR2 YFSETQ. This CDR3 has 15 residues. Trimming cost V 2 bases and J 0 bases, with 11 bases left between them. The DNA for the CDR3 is TGCGCCAGCAGCTTCCAGCCAGGGATGAACACTGAAGCTTTCTTT. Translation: CASSFQPGMNTEAFF.

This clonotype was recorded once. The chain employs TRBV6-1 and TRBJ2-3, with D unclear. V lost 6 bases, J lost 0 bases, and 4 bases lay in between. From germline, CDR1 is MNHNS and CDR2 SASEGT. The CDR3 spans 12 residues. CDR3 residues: CASRASTDTQYF. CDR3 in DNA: TGTGCCAGCAGAGCTAGCACAGATACGCAGTATTTT.

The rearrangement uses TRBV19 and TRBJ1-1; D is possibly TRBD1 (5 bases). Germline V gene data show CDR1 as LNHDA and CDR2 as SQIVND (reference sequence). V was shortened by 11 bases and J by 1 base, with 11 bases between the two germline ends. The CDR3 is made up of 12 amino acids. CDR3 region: CACRAANTEAFF. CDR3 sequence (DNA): TGTGCCTGCAGGGCGGCGAACACTGAAGCTTTCTTT.

The CDR3 loop reads CASSYSMTGSTDTQYF. The CDR3 DNA reads as TGTGCCAGCAGTTACTCGATGACAGGGTCGACAGATACGCAGTATTTT. The V and J genes are TRBV6-5 and TRBJ2-3; 7 bases match TRBD1. V trimming: 0 bases; J trimming: 3 bases; junction bases outside the gene matches: 6. The CDR3 totals 16 residues. From germline, CDR1 is MNHEY and CDR2 SVGAGI.

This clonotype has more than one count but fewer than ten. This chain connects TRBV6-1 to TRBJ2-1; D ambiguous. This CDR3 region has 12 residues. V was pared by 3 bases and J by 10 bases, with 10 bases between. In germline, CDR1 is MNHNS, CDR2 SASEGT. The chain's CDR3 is CASSEQVYEQFF. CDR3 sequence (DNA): TGTGCCAGCAGTGAGCAGGTCTACGAGCAGTTCTTC.

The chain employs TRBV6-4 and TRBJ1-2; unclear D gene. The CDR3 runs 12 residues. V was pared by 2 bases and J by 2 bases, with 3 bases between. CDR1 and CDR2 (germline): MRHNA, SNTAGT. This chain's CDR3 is CASSDRNYGYTF. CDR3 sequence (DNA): TGTGCCAGCAGTGACAGGAACTATGGCTACACCTTC.

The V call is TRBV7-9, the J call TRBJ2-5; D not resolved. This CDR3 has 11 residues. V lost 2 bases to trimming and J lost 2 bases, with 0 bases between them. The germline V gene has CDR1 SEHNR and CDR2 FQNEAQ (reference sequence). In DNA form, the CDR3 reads TGTGCCAGCAGCTTACAAGAGACCCAGTACTTC. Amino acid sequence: CASSLQETQYF.

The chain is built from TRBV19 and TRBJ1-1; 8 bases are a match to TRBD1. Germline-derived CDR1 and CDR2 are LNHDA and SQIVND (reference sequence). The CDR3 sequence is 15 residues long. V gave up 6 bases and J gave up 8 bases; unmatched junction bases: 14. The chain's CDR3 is CASSQIRTGQGEAFF. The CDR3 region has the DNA TGTGCCAGTAGCCAAATAAGGACAGGGCAGGGAGAAGCTTTCTTT.

The DNA for the CDR3 is TGTGCCCGTAAACGTCGGAGGGGCAGGGGACCCTATGGCTACACCTTC. Translating it yields CARKRRRGRGPYGYTF. The chain combines TRBV19 with TRBJ1-2; D perhaps matches TRBD1 (6 bases). The CDR3 is 16 residues long. Germline lookup yields CDR1 LNHDA and CDR2 SQIVND (reference sequence). Trimming removed 11 bases from V and 4 bases from J, with 26 bases in between.